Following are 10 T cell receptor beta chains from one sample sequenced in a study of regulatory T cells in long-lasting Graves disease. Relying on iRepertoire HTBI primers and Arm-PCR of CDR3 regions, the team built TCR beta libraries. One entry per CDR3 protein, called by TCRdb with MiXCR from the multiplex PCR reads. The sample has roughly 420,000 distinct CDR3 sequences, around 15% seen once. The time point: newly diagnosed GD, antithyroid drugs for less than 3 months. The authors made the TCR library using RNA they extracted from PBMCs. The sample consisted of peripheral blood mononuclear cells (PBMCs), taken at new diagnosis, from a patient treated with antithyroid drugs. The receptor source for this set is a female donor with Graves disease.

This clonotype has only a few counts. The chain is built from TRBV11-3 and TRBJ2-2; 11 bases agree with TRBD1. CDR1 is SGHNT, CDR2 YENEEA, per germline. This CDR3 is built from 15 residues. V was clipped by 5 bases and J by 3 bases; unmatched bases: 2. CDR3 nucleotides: TGTGCCAGCAGCCAGGGACAGGGGGACACCGGGGAGCTGTTTTTT. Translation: CASSQGQGDTGELFF.

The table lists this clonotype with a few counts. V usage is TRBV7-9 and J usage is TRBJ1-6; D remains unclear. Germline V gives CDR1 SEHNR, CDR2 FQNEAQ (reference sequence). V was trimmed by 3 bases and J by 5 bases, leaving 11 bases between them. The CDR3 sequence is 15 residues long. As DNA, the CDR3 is TGTGCCAGCAGCTTTTCACCCACTAATAATTCACCCCTCCACTTT. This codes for CASSFSPTNNSPLHF.

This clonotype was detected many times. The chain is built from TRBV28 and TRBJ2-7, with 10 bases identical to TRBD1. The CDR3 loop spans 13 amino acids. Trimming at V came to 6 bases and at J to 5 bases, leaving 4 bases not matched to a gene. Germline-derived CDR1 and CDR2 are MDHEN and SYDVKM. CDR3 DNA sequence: TGTGCCAGCAGGTGGGACAGGGGCCACGAGCAGTACTTC. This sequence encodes CASRWDRGHEQYF.

The CDR3 DNA sequence: TGTGCCAGCACCGCCACAGGGGGGTCTAATGAAAAACTGTTTTTT. Translated, it gives CASTATGGSNEKLFF. The chain links TRBV2 to TRBJ1-4, with 8 bases that match TRBD1. CDR3 size: 15 residues. CDR1 SNHLY and CDR2 FYNNEI come from the germline V gene. V dropped 7 bases and J dropped 3; count of bases not matched to a gene: 7.

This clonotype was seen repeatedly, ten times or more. Here the CDR3 reads CASSLALSGTGNYGYTF. The CDR3 DNA sequence: TGTGCCAGCAGTTTAGCGCTATCCGGGACAGGCAACTATGGCTACACCTTC. The chain links TRBV12-3 or TRBV12-4 to TRBJ1-2, with TRBD1 matching over 8 bases. The CDR3 length is 17 residues. V dropped 0 bases and J dropped 2; count of bases not matched to a gene: 8.

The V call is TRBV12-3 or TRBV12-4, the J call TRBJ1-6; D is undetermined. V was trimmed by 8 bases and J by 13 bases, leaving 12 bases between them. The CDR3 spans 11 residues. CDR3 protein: CASGPGYPLHF. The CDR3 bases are TGTGCCAGCGGACCCGGGTATCCCCTCCACTTT.

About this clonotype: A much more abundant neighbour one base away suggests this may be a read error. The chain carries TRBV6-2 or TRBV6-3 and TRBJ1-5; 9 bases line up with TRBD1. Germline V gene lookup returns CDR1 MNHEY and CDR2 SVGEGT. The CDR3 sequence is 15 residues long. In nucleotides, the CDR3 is TGTGCCAGCAGGGGGGACAGGGAGGGCAGTCAGCCCCGGCATTTT. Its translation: CASRGDREGSQPRHF.

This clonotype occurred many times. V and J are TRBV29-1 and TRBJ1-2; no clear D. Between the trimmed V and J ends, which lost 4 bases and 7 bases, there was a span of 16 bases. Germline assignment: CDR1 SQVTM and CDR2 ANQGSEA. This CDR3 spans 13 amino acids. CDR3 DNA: TGCAGCGTTGGGGCAGGCAATCGGGGTGGCTACACCTTC. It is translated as CSVGAGNRGGYTF.

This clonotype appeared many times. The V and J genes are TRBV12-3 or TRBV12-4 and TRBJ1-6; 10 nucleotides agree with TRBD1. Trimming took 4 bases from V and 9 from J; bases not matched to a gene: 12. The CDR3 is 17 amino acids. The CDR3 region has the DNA TGTGCCAGCAGTTCCGCAACGACAGGGGGCGACGGTTCACCCCTCCACTTT. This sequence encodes CASSSATTGGDGSPLHF.

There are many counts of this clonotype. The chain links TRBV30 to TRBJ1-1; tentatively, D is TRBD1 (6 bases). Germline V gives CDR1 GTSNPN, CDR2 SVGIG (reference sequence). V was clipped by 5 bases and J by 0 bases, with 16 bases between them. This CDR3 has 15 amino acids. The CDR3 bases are TGTGCCTGGGGAACAGGGTTGGAAATGAACACTGAAGCTTTCTTT. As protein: CAWGTGLEMNTEAFF.